The clone carrying this T cell receptor beta chain has only a few counts. Its target is not known. This CDR3 region has 15 residues. CDR1 is SGHTA, CDR2 FQGNSA, per germline. With 6 bases clipped from V and 7 bases from J, the junction kept 12 bases outside the gene matches. The data derive from a study of T-cell memory formation after mild COVID-19. Regarding the study as a whole: A second wave expanding day 15 to 37 was CD4+-biased; contracting clones were balanced. Largely, contracting CD4+ clones fell within CM and EM, and contracting CD8+ clones within EMRA.

TCRdb reprocessed the 5' RACE reads via MiXCR and lists one record per CDR3 protein. This table has around 180,000 distinct CDR3 sequences, roughly 20% appearing once. The clonotype comes from a man aged 18 to 29 who had mild COVID-19 (a few samples of this study predate the infection). Cell type and time point are not known. The specimen was PBMCs or a T cell subset sorted from them (not recorded which). The V gene is TRBV7-2, the J gene TRBJ1-2; 9 nucleotides match TRBD1. The CDR3 bases are TGTGCCAGCAGACCAGCAGGGACAGGGTTAGGTGGCTACACCTTC. Amino acid sequence: CASRPAGTGLGGYTF.